These 25 T cell receptor beta chains came from one sample sequenced in a study of cytomegalovirus exposure and HLA in healthy donors. The PCR employed 60 Vbeta primers together with 13 Jbeta primers. This table comes from immunoSEQ multiplex PCR, and its TCRdb copy is limited to in-frame clones, with some not included. The sample data list about 88,000 clones. Sequencing was done on a sample of PBMCs. The source of these receptors is a girl between 5 and 17 years old in good health and CMV-seropositive.

The chain joins TRBV7-7 to TRBJ2-1; D perhaps matches TRBD2 (6 bases). Looked up from germline, CDR1 is SSHAT and CDR2 is FNYEAQ (reference sequence). There are 15 residues in the CDR3. The V end was cut by 1 base, the J end by 7 bases, with 14 bases between. The CDR3 bases are TGTGCCAGCAGCTTAGAGGAGGGCCATAGTAATGAGCAGTTCTTC. Translation: CASSLEEGHSNEQFF.

This chain joins TRBV6-1 and TRBJ1-2; D is possibly TRBD1 (6 bases). Germline CDR1 and CDR2: MNHNS and SASEGT. The CDR3 loop spans 14 amino acids. V lost 1 base and J lost 4, with 10 bases in between. As DNA, the CDR3 is TGTGCCAGCAGTGAAGTTGGACAGACCTATGGCTACACCTTC. Residues: CASSEVGQTYGYTF.

The chain carries TRBV19 and TRBJ1-5; possible D gene TRBD1, 6 bases. Trimming took 7 bases from V and 1 from J, leaving 17 bases between them. This CDR3 has 16 residues. Per the germline V gene, CDR1 is LNHDA and CDR2 is SQIVND (reference sequence). The CDR3 DNA reads TGTGCCAGTAAAGGGAGGGGGGCCCAGAGCAATCAGCCCCAGCATTTT. Amino acid sequence: CASKGRGAQSNQPQHF.

V is TRBV4-2 and J is TRBJ1-2, with D maybe TRBD1 (5 bases). Germline values: CDR1 LGHNA, CDR2 YNFKEQ. There are 15 residues in the CDR3. The germline V and J ends were trimmed by 0 bases and 2 bases, with 10 bases remaining between them. The DNA for the CDR3 is TGTGCCAGCAGCCAAGAGCGGGGGGTAAACTATGGCTACACCTTC. It yields the protein CASSQERGVNYGYTF.

This sequence joins TRBV9 and TRBJ2-1, with D maybe TRBD2 (7 bases). The germline V gene encodes CDR1 SGDLS and CDR2 YYNGEE. CDR3 length equals 15 residues. V was shortened by 0 bases and J by 8 bases, with 15 bases between the two germline ends. The DNA of the CDR3 is TGTGCCAGCAGCGTAGAAGTGGGGGGGCCTTATGAGCAGTTCTTC. Translated, it gives CASSVEVGGPYEQFF.

The V gene is TRBV6-5, the J gene TRBJ1-3, with 7 bases lining up with TRBD1. The germline V gene encodes CDR1 MNHEY and CDR2 SVGAGI. V was clipped by 2 bases and J by 2 bases; unmatched bases: 0. The CDR3 is 14 residues long. CDR3 region: CASSYDRAGNTIYF. The CDR3 DNA sequence: TGTGCCAGCAGTTACGACAGGGCTGGAAACACCATATATTTT.

The chain recombines TRBV4-3 with TRBJ1-1; D possibly corresponds to TRBD1 (5 bases). Germline CDR1 reads LGHNA; CDR2 reads YSLEER. The V gene lost 0 bases and the J gene lost 2 bases, with 19 bases spanning the gap. This CDR3 is 18 amino acids long. The CDR3 is CASSQDPGFISSNTEAFF. CDR3 bases: TGCGCCAGCAGCCAAGATCCAGGGTTCATCTCTTCAAACACTGAAGCTTTCTTT.

The chain is built from TRBV28 and TRBJ1-2, with D possibly TRBD1 on 5 matching bases. V was trimmed by 5 bases and J by 5 bases, leaving 18 bases between them. The CDR3 consists of 15 residues. Germline V CDR1 and CDR2: MDHEN, SYDVKM. The DNA of the CDR3 is TGTGCCAGCAGTCCCGGGACTGGCGCGGTGTATGGCTACACCTTC. It encodes CASSPGTGAVYGYTF.

This rearrangement joins TRBV18 to TRBJ2-7, with D possibly being TRBD1 (6 bases). The CDR3 spans 14 residues. Trimming took off 8 bases at V and 4 bases at J, with 18 bases between the two ends. The germline V gene encodes CDR1 KGHSH and CDR2 LQKENI. For the CDR3, the DNA is TGTGCCAGCACCGAATCCGGGACATTATACGAGCAGTACTTC. It codes for CASTESGTLYEQYF. The entire variable domain, with the rest obtained from reference TRBV18 and TRBJ2-7, is as follows: NAGVMQNPRHLVRRRGQEARLRCSPMKGHSHVYWYRQLPEEGLKFMVYLQKENIIDESGMPKERFSAEFPKEGPSILRIQQVVRGDSAAYFCASTESGTLYEQYFGPGTRLTVT.

This chain uses TRBV25-1 with TRBJ1-4, with D maybe TRBD1 (5 bases). Germline values: CDR1 MGHDK, CDR2 SYGVNS. V lost 1 base and J lost 8, with 14 bases in between. This CDR3 has 15 residues. The CDR3 nucleotides are TGTGCCAGCAGTGAATCCGTGGGGGGAAGAGAAAAACTGTTTTTT. Translating it yields CASSESVGGREKLFF. Full variable domain (missing parts from reference TRBV25-1 and TRBJ1-4): EADIYQTPRYLVIGTGKKITLECSQTMGHDKMYWYQQDPGMELHLIHYSYGVNSTEKGDLSSESTVSRIRTEHFPLTLESARPSHTSQYLCASSESVGGREKLFFGSGTQLSVL.

V usage is TRBV7-9 and J usage is TRBJ2-2; D unclear. This CDR3 region has 13 residues. Trimming took off 5 bases at V and 7 bases at J, with 11 bases between the two ends. Germline V gene sequence: CDR1 SEHNR, CDR2 FQNEAQ (reference sequence). CDR3 region: CASSPVSSGELFF. As DNA, the CDR3 is TGTGCCAGCAGCCCCGTATCTAGCGGGGAGCTGTTTTTT.

Points on this clone: At one end the junction does not follow the germline gene, possibly because of a read error. The rearrangement links TRBV9 to TRBJ1-1, with 8 nucleotides matching TRBD1. Germline V CDR1 and CDR2: SGDLS, YYNGEE. The CDR3 totals 15 residues. CDR3 DNA sequence: TGTGCCAGCAGCGTAGATCAGGGGGCGTTCACTGAAGATTTCTTT. Its translation is CASSVDQGAFTEDFF.

J is TRBJ2-1 and V is TRBV20-1; D is unresolved. The length of the CDR3 is 10 residues. CDR1 is DFQATT, CDR2 SNEGSKA, per germline (reference sequence). With 3 bases removed from V and 8 bases from J, the gap between germline ends came to 5 bases. CDR3 DNA: TGCAGTGCTAGGGGCTATGAGCAGTTCTTC. Protein: CSARGYEQFF.

The rearrangement uses TRBV29-1 and TRBJ2-1, with no clear D. This CDR3 is 14 amino acids long. Germline V CDR1 and CDR2: SQVTM, ANQGSEA. V dropped 5 bases and J dropped 0 bases, with 11 bases sitting between them. The CDR3 spells CSVYFDTSYNEQFF. The CDR3 DNA follows: TGCAGCGTTTATTTTGACACCTCCTACAATGAGCAGTTCTTC.

V and J are TRBV29-1 and TRBJ2-5; D is unclear. The CDR3 is 11 amino acids. V lost 5 bases, J lost 5 bases, and 9 bases lay in between. CDR1 and CDR2 (germline): SQVTM, ANQGSEA. Here the CDR3 DNA reads TGCAGCGTTCTTGTATTTGAGACCCAGTACTTC. Amino acid sequence: CSVLVFETQYF.

V gene TRBV4-2 combines with J gene TRBJ2-1, with D unclear. Germline values: CDR1 LGHNA, CDR2 YNFKEQ. The ends were cut back, 0 bases at V and 3 bases at J, with 18 bases in the middle. CDR3 size: 18 residues. CDR3 nucleotide sequence: TGTGCCAGCAGCCAAGACCCTGAGTCTCCCACCTACTACAATGAGCAGTTCTTC. Amino acid sequence: CASSQDPESPTYYNEQFF.

The chain recombines TRBV19 with TRBJ2-3; 12 nucleotides line up with TRBD2. The V gene's germline CDR1 is LNHDA and CDR2 SQIVND (reference sequence). The CDR3 length is 17 residues. V lost 9 bases and J lost 0; bases outside the gene matches: 10. CDR3 residues: CARRLAGAPKSTDTQYF. The CDR3 DNA follows: TGTGCCAGGAGACTAGCGGGGGCCCCTAAGAGCACAGATACGCAGTATTTT.

The chain joins TRBV5-1 to TRBJ2-5; 7 nucleotides align to TRBD2. The J call is in doubt because the DNA end fits TRBJ2-7 better. CDR1 is SGHRS, CDR2 YFSETQ, per germline. This CDR3 spans 16 amino acids. The CDR3 region is CASSLASAGITYEQYF. In DNA form, the CDR3 reads TGCGCCAGCAGCTTGGCTTCAGCGGGGATTACCTACGAGCAGTACTTC.

The chain carries TRBV5-1 and TRBJ2-2; D call uncertain. V shed 0 bases and J shed 2 bases, with 5 bases lying between them. Germline assignment: CDR1 SGHRS and CDR2 YFSETQ. The CDR3 covers 14 residues. CDR3 sequence: CASSLVVNTGELFF. CDR3 DNA sequence: TGCGCCAGCAGCTTGGTAGTTAACACCGGGGAGCTGTTTTTT.

The gene calls are TRBV7-8 and TRBJ2-7, with D tentatively TRBD1 (6 bases). V lost 2 bases, J lost 4 bases, and 6 bases lay in between. The CDR3 is 12 residues long. Germline V CDR1 and CDR2: SGHVS, FQNEAQ. CDR3 residues: CASSLQGYEQYV. CDR3 sequence (DNA): TGTGCCAGCAGCTTACAGGGGTACGAGCAGTACGTC.

V is TRBV30 and J is TRBJ1-4, with a tentative D call TRBD1 (5 bases). V dropped 1 base and J dropped 11 bases, with 11 bases sitting between them. Germline V lookup: CDR1 GTSNPN, CDR2 SVGIG (reference sequence). The CDR3 runs to 12 residues. The CDR3 bases are TGTGCCTGGAGTGAAGCCGGGGGGAAACTGTTTTTT. Translated, it gives CAWSEAGGKLFF.

The rearrangement joins TRBV28 to TRBJ2-3, with 7 bases matching TRBD1. The length of the CDR3 is 16 residues. The germline gives CDR1 MDHEN, CDR2 SYDVKM. The V gene end was trimmed by 7 bases and the J gene end by 4 bases; junction bases not matched to a gene: 14. For the CDR3, the DNA is TGTGCCAGCACCTCCCCAGGACAGGCCTCCCCAGATACGCAGTATTTT. As protein: CASTSPGQASPDTQYF. Using reference TRBV28 and TRBJ2-3 for the parts outside the CDR3, the full variable domain is DVKVTQSSRYLVKRTGEKVFLECVQDMDHENMFWYRQDPGLGLRLIYFSYDVKMKEKGDIPEGYSVSREKKERFSLILESASTNQTSMYLCASTSPGQASPDTQYFGPGTRLTVL.

V usage is TRBV4-3 and J usage is TRBJ1-4; the D gene is possibly TRBD1 (5 bases). The CDR3 has 15 amino acids. Germline lookup yields CDR1 LGHNA and CDR2 YSLEER. The ends were cut back, 3 bases at V and 7 bases at J, with 15 bases in the middle. The CDR3 nucleotides read TGCGCCAGCAGCCACTCACAGGCCACCAGTGAAAAACTGTTTTTT. Amino acids: CASSHSQATSEKLFF.

The chain recombines TRBV7-9 with TRBJ1-6; 8 bases match TRBD1. After removal of 6 bases from V and 9 bases from J, the junction contained 7 bases not matched to a gene. Germline CDR1 SEHNR, CDR2 FQNEAQ (reference sequence). The CDR3 extends over 14 amino acids. The CDR3 region is CASSSDREGSPLHF. DNA of the CDR3: TGTGCCAGCAGTTCGGACAGGGAGGGTTCACCCCTCCACTTT. Filled out from reference TRBV7-9 and TRBJ1-6, the complete variable domain reads DTGVSQNPRHKITKRGQNVTFRCDPISEHNRLYWYRQTLGQGPEFLTYFQNEAQLEKSRLLSDRFSAERPKGSFSTLEIQRTEQGDSAMYLCASSSDREGSPLHFGNGTRLTVT.

The chain couples TRBV28 to TRBJ1-2; no reliable D call. V lost 1 base and J 4 bases, leaving 10 bases between the germline ends. This CDR3 has 14 amino acids. CDR1 is MDHEN, CDR2 SYDVKM, per germline. Here the CDR3 reads CASSLLSRSYGYTF. The CDR3 nucleotides are TGTGCCAGCAGTTTATTGTCGCGCTCCTATGGCTACACCTTC.